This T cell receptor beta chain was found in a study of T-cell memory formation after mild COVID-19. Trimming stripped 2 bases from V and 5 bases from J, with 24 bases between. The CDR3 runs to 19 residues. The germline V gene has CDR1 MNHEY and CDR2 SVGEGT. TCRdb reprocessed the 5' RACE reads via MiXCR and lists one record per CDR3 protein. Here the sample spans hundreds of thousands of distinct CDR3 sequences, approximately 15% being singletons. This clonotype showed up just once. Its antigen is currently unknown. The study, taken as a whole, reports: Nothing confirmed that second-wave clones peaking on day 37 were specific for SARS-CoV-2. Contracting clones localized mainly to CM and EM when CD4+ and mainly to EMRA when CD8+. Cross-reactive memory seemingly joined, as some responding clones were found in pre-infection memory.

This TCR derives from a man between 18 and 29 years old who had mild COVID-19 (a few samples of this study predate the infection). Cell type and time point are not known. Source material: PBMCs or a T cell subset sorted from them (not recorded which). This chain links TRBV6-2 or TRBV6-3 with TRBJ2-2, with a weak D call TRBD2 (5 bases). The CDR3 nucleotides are TGTGCCAGCAGTTACCGCGGACCTCCTAGTTCGGGGAAAACCGGGGAGCTGTTTTTT. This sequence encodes CASSYRGPPSSGKTGELFF.